A selection of T cell receptor beta chains follows, all from one sample in a study of blood T cell repertoires in COVID-19. Clones were read by immunoSEQ multiplex PCR, and TCRdb kept only the in-frame ones, dropping some. This table has about 120,000 clones, about four fifths appearing once. Sequencing used peripheral blood. The receptor set was obtained from a man between 60 and 70 years old with active or convalescent COVID-19. CDR3s include the opening cysteine and the closing phenylalanine or tryptophan. A D gene is named only where the DNA matches it firmly. The size field is filled for only some rows; it gives once, few, many or a size class.

J | size | D | V | CDR3 | DNA
TRBJ2-6 | NA | NA | TRBV18 | CASSPILSGANVLTF | TGTGCCAGCTCACCAATTCTTTCCGGGGCCAACGTCCTGACTTTC
TRBJ2-2 | NA | TRBD2 | TRBV19 | CASSIDTGGGFGELFF | TGTGCCAGTAGTATAGATACGGGAGGCGGTTTTGGGGAGCTGTTTTTT
TRBJ2-1 | few | TRBD2 | TRBV11-3 | CASSVIAGDSEQFF | TGTGCCAGCAGCGTAATAGCGGGAGACAGTGAGCAGTTCTTC
TRBJ2-3 | NA | NA | TRBV5-5 | CASNQDQGWADTQYF | TGTGCCAGCAACCAGGATCAGGGCTGGGCAGATACGCAGTATTTT
TRBJ1-5 | NA | TRBD1 | TRBV24-1 | CATGQGDQPQHF | TGTGCCACTGGACAGGGAGATCAGCCCCAGCATTTT
TRBJ2-2 | NA | NA | TRBV6-2/TRBV6-3 | CASSMPRDSTGELFF | TGTGCCAGCAGTATGCCCAGGGATTCCACCGGGGAGCTGTTTTTT
TRBJ2-7 | NA | NA | TRBV27 | CASSPSTGPHPYEQYF | TGTGCCAGCAGTCCGTCCACAGGTCCTCATCCCTACGAGCAGTACTTC
TRBJ2-7 | NA | TRBD1 | TRBV9 | CASSVEFLNTGDYEQYF | TGTGCCAGCAGCGTAGAATTCTTGAATACAGGGGATTACGAGCAGTACTTC
TRBJ2-3 | NA | TRBD2 | TRBV7-2 | CASSSASSGSTDTQYF | TGTGCCAGCAGCTCCGCCTCTAGCGGGAGTACAGATACGCAGTATTTT
TRBJ1-5 | once | NA | TRBV28 | CASSHEDRNQPQHF | TGTGCCAGCAGTCACGAAGACAGGAATCAGCCCCAGCATTTT
TRBJ1-3 | NA | NA | TRBV10-3 | CAISVRGGGDGNTIYF | TGTGCCATCAGTGTCCGTGGCGGGGGCGATGGAAACACCATATATTTT
TRBJ1-1 | NA | NA | TRBV11-1 | CASSLRDFNPEAFF | TGTGCCAGCAGCTTACGGGACTTTAATCCTGAAGCTTTCTTT
TRBJ1-1 | NA | TRBD1 | TRBV12-5 | CASGLDRQGAITEAFF | TGTGCTAGTGGTTTGGACCGACAGGGGGCCATCACTGAAGCTTTCTTT
TRBJ1-2 | NA | NA | TRBV7-2 | CASSPYSLGAYGYTF | TGTGCCAGCAGCCCCTATTCATTAGGAGCCTATGGCTACACCTTC
TRBJ1-2 | NA | NA | TRBV7-9 | CASSSTRFLGYTF | TGTGCCAGCAGCTCCACCAGGTTTCTTGGCTACACCTTC
TRBJ2-1 | NA | TRBD2 | TRBV5-4 | CASTLKLGLAGNEQFF | TGTGCCAGCACCCTGAAACTCGGACTAGCGGGCAATGAGCAGTTCTTC
TRBJ2-1 | NA | NA | TRBV3-1/TRBV3-2 | CASGAGNEQFF | TGTGCCAGCGGAGCGGGCAATGAGCAGTTCTTC
TRBJ1-5 | NA | TRBD1 | TRBV10-3 | CAIRPSGGDQPQHF | TGTGCCATCAGGCCTTCAGGGGGTGATCAGCCCCAGCATTTT
TRBJ2-5 | NA | TRBD2 | TRBV7-3 | CASSPQGGRETQYF | TGTGCCAGCAGCCCACAAGGCGGGAGAGAGACCCAGTACTTC
TRBJ2-7 | NA | TRBD1 | TRBV11-2 | CASSLDFIRGPHEQYF | TGTGCCAGCAGCTTAGACTTTATTAGGGGGCCGCACGAGCAGTACTTC
TRBJ2-7 | NA | TRBD2 | TRBV7-3 | CASSLVTSGSYSEQYF | TGTGCCAGCAGCTTGGTGACTAGCGGGAGTTATAGTGAGCAGTACTTC
TRBJ2-7 | NA | NA | TRBV5-8 | CASSLEQGGYEQYF | TGTGCCAGCAGCTTGGAGCAGGGTGGCTACGAGCAGTACTTC
TRBJ2-7 | once | NA | TRBV30 | CAWSASRGEQYF | TGTGCCTGGAGTGCGTCCAGGGGCGAGCAGTACTTC
TRBJ2-7 | NA | NA | TRBV5-8 | CASSLEHVKYEQYF | TGTGCCAGCAGCTTGGAACACGTGAAATACGAGCAGTACTTC
TRBJ2-2 | once | NA | TRBV12-3/TRBV12-4 | CASSLGPLGELFF | TGTGCCAGCAGTTTGGGGCCCCTCGGGGAGCTGTTTTTT
TRBJ2-5 | once | NA | TRBV30 | CAWSVGIRGSQETQYF | TGTGCCTGGAGTGTCGGCATCCGGGGGTCGCAAGAGACCCAGTACTTC
TRBJ1-5 | few | NA | TRBV29-1 | CSVGGTSSDQPQHF | TGCAGCGTTGGTGGGACTAGCTCCGATCAGCCCCAGCATTTT
TRBJ1-4 | NA | NA | TRBV27 | CASSSRRQATNEKLFF | TGTGCCAGCAGTTCCCGACGACAGGCAACTAATGAAAAACTGTTTTTT
TRBJ2-1 | NA | NA | TRBV30 | CAVLLGWNEQFF | TGTGCTGTTCTACTGGGCTGGAATGAGCAGTTCTTC
TRBJ2-3 | NA | TRBD2 | TRBV6-2/TRBV6-3 | CASSYSSGSRDTQYF | TGTGCCAGCAGTTATTCTAGCGGGAGCAGAGATACGCAGTATTTT
TRBJ1-2 | NA | NA | TRBV4-1 | CASSREDGLGGNYGYTF | TGCGCCAGCAGCCGAGAAGACGGTCTCGGAGGAAACTATGGCTACACCTTC
TRBJ2-7 | NA | TRBD2 | TRBV2 | CASSGLLAGAYEQYF | TGTGCCAGCAGTGGATTGCTAGCGGGAGCCTACGAGCAGTACTTC
TRBJ1-2 | few | TRBD1 | TRBV6-5 | CASSYGGTEDGYTF | TGTGCCAGCAGTTACGGAGGGACAGAAGATGGCTACACCTTC
TRBJ2-7 | NA | NA | TRBV7-2 | CASSLSAGTSSYEQYF | TGTGCCAGCAGCTTAAGCGCGGGAACGAGCTCCTACGAGCAGTACTTC
TRBJ2-5 | NA | NA | TRBV7-9 | CASAPGISGDETQYF | TGTGCCAGCGCCCCCGGGATTAGCGGCGATGAGACCCAGTACTTC
TRBJ2-5 | once | NA | TRBV2 | CASRGRAGSGTQYF | TGTGCCAGCAGGGGCCGCGCGGGGTCAGGGACCCAGTACTTC
TRBJ1-2 | few | NA | TRBV28 | CASSRLGLSGAYGYTF | TGTGCCAGCAGTCGATTGGGTTTGTCCGGAGCCTATGGCTACACCTTC
TRBJ2-3 | many | NA | TRBV2 | CASSRAALDTQYF | TGTGCCAGCAGTAGAGCGGCCCTTGATACGCAGTATTTT
TRBJ2-3 | NA | TRBD1 | TRBV7-3 | CASSLIPGTGGDTQYF | TGTGCCAGCAGCTTAATCCCCGGGACAGGGGGCGATACGCAGTATTTT
TRBJ2-5 | NA | NA | TRBV5-1 | CASSRGYSETQYF | TGCGCCAGCAGCAGGGGTTACTCGGAGACCCAGTACTTC
TRBJ1-5 | NA | NA | TRBV24-1 | CATSDGTNQPQHF | TGTGCCACCAGTGACGGGACAAATCAGCCCCAGCATTTT
TRBJ1-5 | NA | NA | TRBV6-6 | CASRDTAKNQPQHF | TGTGCCAGCAGGGACACCGCTAAAAATCAGCCCCAGCATTTT
TRBJ1-1 | NA | NA | TRBV6-2/TRBV6-3 | CASSYWQENTEAFF | TGTGCCAGCAGTTACTGGCAGGAGAACACTGAAGCTTTCTTT
TRBJ2-1 | NA | TRBD2 | TRBV20-1 | CSASSGRRGEQFF | TGCAGTGCTAGTAGCGGGAGAAGGGGTGAGCAGTTCTTC